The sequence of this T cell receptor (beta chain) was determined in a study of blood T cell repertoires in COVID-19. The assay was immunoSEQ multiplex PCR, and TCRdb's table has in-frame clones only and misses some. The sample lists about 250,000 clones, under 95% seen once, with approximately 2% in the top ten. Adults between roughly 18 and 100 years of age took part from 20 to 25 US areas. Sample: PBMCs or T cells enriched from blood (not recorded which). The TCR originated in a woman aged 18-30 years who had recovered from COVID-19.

CDR3 protein: CASNREPNQPQHF. CDR3 sequence (DNA): TGTGCCAGCAACCGCGAGCCCAATCAGCCCCAGCATTTT. The rearrangement joins TRBV6-5 to TRBJ1-5; D gene uncertain. Trimming took off 7 bases at V and 3 bases at J, with 10 bases between the two ends. The germline CDR1 and CDR2 sequences are MNHEY and SVGAGI. The CDR3 loop spans 13 amino acids.